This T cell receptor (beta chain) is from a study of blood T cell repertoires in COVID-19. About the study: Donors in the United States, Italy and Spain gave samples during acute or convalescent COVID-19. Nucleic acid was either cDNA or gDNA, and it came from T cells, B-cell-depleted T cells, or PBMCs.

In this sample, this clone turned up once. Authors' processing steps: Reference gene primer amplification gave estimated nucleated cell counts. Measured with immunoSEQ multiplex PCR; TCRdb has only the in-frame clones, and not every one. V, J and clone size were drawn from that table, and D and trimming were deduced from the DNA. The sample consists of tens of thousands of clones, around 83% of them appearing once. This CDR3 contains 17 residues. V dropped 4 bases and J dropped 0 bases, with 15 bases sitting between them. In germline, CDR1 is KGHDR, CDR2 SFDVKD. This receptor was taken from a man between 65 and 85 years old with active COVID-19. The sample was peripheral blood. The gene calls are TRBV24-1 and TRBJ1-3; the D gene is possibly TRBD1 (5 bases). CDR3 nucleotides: TGTGCCACCAGTGACAGTCCGGGACTGTCCTCTGGAAACACCATATATTTT. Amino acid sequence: CATSDSPGLSSGNTIYF.